The clone carrying this T cell receptor beta chain was recorded only once. TCRdb's table, derived via immunoSEQ multiplex PCR, lists solely in-frame clones and lacks some. The data show tens of thousands of clones, with about 85% seen just once and under 2.5% held by the top ten. Germline CDR1 reads LNHDA; CDR2 reads SQIVND (reference sequence). The CDR3 length is 17 residues. V shed 5 bases and J shed 0 bases, with 17 bases lying between them. These data come from a study of PD-L1 blockade in urothelial cancer. The wider study: Blood yielded a median of around 150,000 T cells per sample.

As to time point: peripheral blood 6 weeks after treatment start. The chain carries TRBV19 and TRBJ2-1; D is perhaps TRBD2 (6 bases). The origin of this receptor is a man aged 50 to 60 with urothelial cancer. Sample: PBMCs, taken around atezolizumab (anti-PD-L1) treatment. CDR3 protein: CASSAGLFIGSYNEQFF. DNA of the CDR3: TGTGCCAGTAGTGCGGGACTTTTTATCGGCTCCTACAATGAGCAGTTCTTC.